The 23 T cell receptor beta chains below come from one sample, sequenced in a study of a mutant IDH1 vaccine in newly diagnosed glioma. These receptors are not linked to any known antigen. Specified time point: week 47, end of study. One vaccine dose held 300 ug of mutant IDH1 20-mer peptide and came with topical imiquimod. The assay was immunoSEQ multiplex PCR, and TCRdb's table has in-frame clones only and misses some. The table lists about 94,000 clones, just under 90% of them singletons, with 0.77% in the top ten. The source material was PBMCs, sampled from a glioma patient whose treatment included an IDH1 peptide vaccine. The receptor set was obtained from a woman in her 50s with glioma.

This clone was recorded only once. V gene TRBV28 combines with J gene TRBJ1-4; maybe TRBD1 (5 bases). The CDR3 extends over 15 amino acids. V was cut by 5 bases and J by 5 bases, with 15 bases left in between. Germline V gives CDR1 MDHEN, CDR2 SYDVKM. CDR3 DNA: TGTGCCAGCAGTACCCCGACAGCCCGAAATGAAAAACTGTTTTTT. As protein: CASSTPTARNEKLFF.

This clone was seen once. The chain links TRBV6-5 to TRBJ1-1; TRBD1 is a possible D gene (6 bases). CDR3 size: 16 residues. Trimming pared 2 bases from V and 0 bases from J, leaving 13 bases between. Germline loops: CDR1 MNHEY, CDR2 SVGAGI. CDR3 sequence reads: CASSYSGGRLNTEAFF. The DNA for the CDR3 is TGTGCCAGCAGTTACAGTGGGGGGCGTTTGAACACTGAAGCTTTCTTT.

This clone showed up just once. The chain recombines TRBV7-2 with TRBJ2-3; 11 nucleotides match TRBD2. CDR3 length equals 15 residues. The germline V gene has CDR1 SGHTA and CDR2 FQGNSA. The trim removed 5 bases at V and 2 bases at J, leaving 3 bases unmatched. CDR3 loop: CASSRLAGFTDTQYF. The CDR3 coding sequence is TGTGCCAGCAGCCGACTAGCGGGGTTCACAGATACGCAGTATTTT.

The chain links TRBV13 to TRBJ2-7; 8 nucleotides align to TRBD1. There are 15 residues in the CDR3. With 5 bases clipped from V and 3 bases from J, the junction kept 9 bases outside the gene matches. The germline gives CDR1 PRHDT, CDR2 FYEKMQ (reference sequence). The CDR3 DNA is TGTGCCAGCAGCCCCCGGACAGGGACTCACTACGAGCAGTACTTC. It codes for CASSPRTGTHYEQYF.

The chain uses TRBV2 and TRBJ2-4; unclear D gene. V gave up 2 bases and J gave up 5 bases, with 4 bases separating them. CDR1 is SNHLY and CDR2 is FYNNEI in the germline V gene. The CDR3 consists of 12 residues. The CDR3 loop is CASSERENIQYF. The CDR3 nucleotides are TGTGCCAGCAGTGAAAGAGAAAACATTCAGTACTTC.

The chain has TRBV28 and TRBJ2-7; D is undetermined. The V end lost 5 bases, the J end lost 6 bases, and 8 bases lay between the germline ends. The CDR3 totals 11 residues. CDR1 is MDHEN and CDR2 is SYDVKM in the germline V gene. The CDR3 region has the DNA TGTGCCAGCAGTACCGATCGCGAGCAGTACTTC. It yields the protein CASSTDREQYF. The complete variable domain, with remaining parts taken from reference TRBV28 and TRBJ2-7, reads DVKVTQSSRYLVKRTGEKVFLECVQDMDHENMFWYRQDPGLGLRLIYFSYDVKMKEKGDIPEGYSVSREKKERFSLILESASTNQTSMYLCASSTDREQYFGPGTRLTVT.

The count of this clone is one. V gene TRBV6-5 combines with J gene TRBJ1-6; 8 nucleotides agree with TRBD1. V lost 4 bases to trimming and J lost 7 bases; unmatched junction nucleotides: 3. Germline CDR1 MNHEY, CDR2 SVGAGI. The CDR3 contains 14 residues. The CDR3 reads CASSLRDRNSPLHF. The CDR3 DNA reads TGTGCCAGCAGTTTACGGGACAGGAATTCACCCCTCCACTTT.

This sequence joins TRBV2 and TRBJ2-3, with TRBD1 matching over 9 bases. V was pared by 5 bases and J by 4 bases, with 13 bases of the junction left unmatched. CDR1 and CDR2 (germline): SNHLY, FYNNEI. This CDR3 contains 17 residues. CDR3 sequence (DNA): TGTGCCAGCAGTCCGGGACAGGGTAGCGGATTGTCAGATACGCAGTATTTT. This codes for CASSPGQGSGLSDTQYF.

The chain couples TRBV9 to TRBJ2-1, with D perhaps matching TRBD2 (5 bases). Trimming took 4 bases from V and 0 from J, leaving 11 bases between them. The CDR3 runs to 15 residues. The V gene's germline CDR1 is SGDLS and CDR2 YYNGEE. Written as DNA, the CDR3 is TGTGCCAGCAGCCCCCTGGGGAGCTCCTACAATGAGCAGTTCTTC. It codes for CASSPLGSSYNEQFF.

This chain links TRBV4-1 with TRBJ1-5; no firm D call. V lost 1 base and J 7 bases, leaving 23 bases between the germline ends. CDR1 is MGHRA, CDR2 YSYEKL, per germline. The CDR3 loop spans 18 amino acids. In DNA, the CDR3 is TGCGCCAGCAGCCAAGGATGGCGTAGAGCAAGTCCCGAACAGCCCCAGCATTTT. Amino acids: CASSQGWRRASPEQPQHF.

V is TRBV6-5 and J is TRBJ2-1; the match to TRBD2 covers 8 bases. Germline CDR1 reads MNHEY; CDR2 reads SVGAGI. The CDR3 is 16 residues long. Unmatched junction bases numbered 11, after V lost 0 bases and J lost 10 bases. CDR3 sequence reads: CASSYSMNMVAGEQFF. CDR3 DNA sequence: TGTGCCAGCAGTTACTCGATGAATATGGTAGCGGGAGAGCAGTTCTTC.

This rearrangement joins TRBV19 to TRBJ2-5, with 10 nucleotides matching TRBD1. This CDR3 spans 16 amino acids. V lost 3 bases to trimming and J lost 4 bases; unmatched junction nucleotides: 8. Germline V CDR1 and CDR2: LNHDA, SQIVND (reference sequence). The CDR3 loop reads CASSIRQGALGETQYF. The CDR3 DNA reads as TGTGCCAGTAGTATCCGACAGGGGGCTTTGGGAGAGACCCAGTACTTC.

The chain is built from TRBV29-1 and TRBJ2-5, with D tentatively TRBD2 (7 bases). With the DNA end fitting TRBJ2-7 better, the J assignment may be wrong. The CDR3 consists of 15 residues. The germline gives CDR1 SQVTM, CDR2 ANQGSEA. The CDR3 reads CSVELGGAQLYEQYF. In DNA form, the CDR3 reads TGCAGCGTTGAACTAGGGGGGGCCCAACTCTACGAGCAGTACTTC.

The chain couples TRBV10-3 to TRBJ2-6; tentatively, D is TRBD1 (5 bases). Germline loops: CDR1 ENHRY, CDR2 SYGVKD. The CDR3 is 16 residues long. The V end was cut by 3 bases, the J end by 3 bases, with 12 bases between. In DNA, the CDR3 is TGTGCCATCAGTGATAAGGGGAAGGTTGGGGCCAACGTCCTGACTTTC. Its protein is CAISDKGKVGANVLTF.

The chain uses TRBV4-1 and TRBJ2-2; 7 nucleotides align to TRBD1. After removal of 1 base from V and 6 bases from J, the junction contained 5 bases not matched to a gene. Germline-derived CDR1 and CDR2 are MGHRA and YSYEKL. The CDR3 is 15 amino acids. CDR3 nucleotide sequence: TGCGCCAGCAGCCAAGCAGGGGGAAGGTCCGGGGAGCTGTTTTTT. This codes for CASSQAGGRSGELFF.

This sequence joins TRBV18 and TRBJ1-1, with D uncertain. V lost 3 bases and J 4 bases, leaving 6 bases between the germline ends. The V gene's germline CDR1 is KGHSH and CDR2 LQKENI. There are 12 residues in the CDR3. CDR3 DNA sequence: TGTGCCAGCTCACCCCTTGGCACTGAAGCTTTCTTT. Translation: CASSPLGTEAFF.

This chain uses TRBV7-9 with TRBJ1-4, with D uncertain. The V end was cut by 4 bases, the J end by 4 bases, with 10 bases between. Germline V CDR1 and CDR2: SEHNR, FQNEAQ (reference sequence). CDR3 length: 14 residues. CDR3 in amino acids: CASSWNSGNEKLFF. CDR3 DNA: TGTGCCAGCAGCTGGAACAGCGGTAATGAAAAACTGTTTTTT.

J is TRBJ1-5 and V is TRBV7-9; no definite D call. Per germline, CDR1 SEHNR and CDR2 FQNEAQ (reference sequence). This CDR3 region has 15 residues. V was pared by 0 bases and J by 3 bases, with 9 bases between. CDR3 nucleotide sequence: TGTGCCAGCAGCTTAGCGGGAACCTTCAATCAGCCCCAGCATTTT. Translating gives CASSLAGTFNQPQHF.

The V gene is TRBV6-5, the J gene TRBJ1-1; 9 nucleotides match TRBD1. The V gene's germline CDR1 is MNHEY and CDR2 SVGAGI. This CDR3 is 15 amino acids long. V trimming: 4 bases; J trimming: 3 bases; junction bases outside the gene matches: 6. CDR3 protein: CASSSPGQGDTEAFF. CDR3 DNA sequence: TGTGCCAGCAGTTCACCGGGACAGGGAGACACTGAAGCTTTCTTT.

The chain couples TRBV2 to TRBJ2-7; tentatively, D is TRBD2 (7 bases). The ends were cut back, 6 bases at V and 2 bases at J, with 8 bases in the middle. The germline V gene has CDR1 SNHLY and CDR2 FYNNEI. CDR3 length equals 12 residues. This CDR3 is CASRGGPYEQYF. CDR3 nucleotide sequence: TGTGCCAGCAGGGGGGGGCCCTACGAGCAGTACTTC.

This clone has more than one count but fewer than ten. The chain carries TRBV2 and TRBJ2-7; 15 bases match TRBD2. CDR3 size: 19 residues. V lost 4 bases, J lost 5 bases, and 15 bases stayed unmatched. Per the germline V gene, CDR1 is SNHLY and CDR2 is FYNNEI. The CDR3 sequence: CASSGGTSGRWLYLHEQYF. The CDR3 region has the DNA TGTGCCAGCAGTGGGGGGACTAGCGGGAGGTGGCTCTATCTCCACGAGCAGTACTTC.

The genes are TRBV6-6 and TRBJ2-2, with a weak D call TRBD2 (5 bases). The CDR3 spans 14 residues. CDR1 is MNHNY, CDR2 SVGAGI, per germline (reference sequence). Trimming stripped 2 bases from V and 5 bases from J, with 9 bases between. CDR3 in amino acids: CASSYVRTTGELFF. The DNA of the CDR3 is TGTGCCAGCAGTTACGTAAGGACTACCGGGGAGCTGTTTTTT.

The chain links TRBV5-1 to TRBJ2-5, with 8 bases fitting TRBD2. Germline assignment: CDR1 SGHRS and CDR2 YFSETQ. The length of the CDR3 is 11 residues. Trimming at V came to 4 bases and at J to 9 bases, leaving 2 bases not matched to a gene. This CDR3 is CASSPGGAQYF. CDR3 coding DNA: TGCGCCAGCAGCCCGGGGGGGGCCCAGTACTTC.